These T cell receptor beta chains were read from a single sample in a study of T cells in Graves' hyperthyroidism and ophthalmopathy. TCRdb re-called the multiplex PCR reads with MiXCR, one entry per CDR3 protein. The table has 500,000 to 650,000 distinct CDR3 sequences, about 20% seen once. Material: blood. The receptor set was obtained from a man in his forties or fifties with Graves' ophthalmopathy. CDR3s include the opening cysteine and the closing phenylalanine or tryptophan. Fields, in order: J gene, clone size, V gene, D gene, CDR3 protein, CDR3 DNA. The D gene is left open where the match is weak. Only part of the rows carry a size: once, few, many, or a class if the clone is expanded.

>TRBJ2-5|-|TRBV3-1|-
CASSQDPRGPRETQYF
TGTGCCAGCAGCCAAGATCCCAGGGGTCCCAGAGAGACCCAGTACTTC
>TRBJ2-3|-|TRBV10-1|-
CASSDLARTDTQYF
TGCGCCAGCAGTGATTTAGCGAGGACAGATACGCAGTATTTT
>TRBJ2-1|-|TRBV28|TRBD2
CASSPIAGGREQFF
TGTGCCAGCAGTCCCATAGCGGGAGGGCGGGAGCAGTTCTTC
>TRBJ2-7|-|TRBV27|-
CASSFQGPYEQYF
TGTGCCAGCAGTTTCCAGGGCCCCTACGAGCAGTACTTC
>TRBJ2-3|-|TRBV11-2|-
CASSFYICSADAPSGSLDTQYF
-
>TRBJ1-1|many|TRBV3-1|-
CASSFRQQNTEAFF
TGTGCCAGCAGCTTCCGACAGCAAAACACTGAAGCTTTCTTT
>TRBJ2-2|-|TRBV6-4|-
CATRGNTGELFF
TGTGCCACCCGGGGGAACACCGGGGAGCTGTTTTTT
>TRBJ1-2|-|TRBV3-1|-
CASSQAGRNYGYTF
TGTGCCAGCAGCCAAGCGGGCAGGAACTATGGCTACACCTTC
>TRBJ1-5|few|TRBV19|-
CASSKGLGQPQHF
TGTGCCAGTAGTAAGGGGCTCGGGCAGCCCCAGCATTTT
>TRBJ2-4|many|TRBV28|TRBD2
CASTPLGEAGGRNIQYF
TGTGCCAGCACCCCCCTAGGGGAAGCGGGGGGGCGGAACATTCAGTACTTC
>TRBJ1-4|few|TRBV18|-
CASSPGGSYEKLFF
TGTGCCAGCTCACCAGGGGGCTCGTATGAAAAACTGTTTTTT
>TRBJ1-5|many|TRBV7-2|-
CASSLSQDQPQHF
TGTGCCAGCAGCTTATCCCAGGATCAGCCCCAGCATTTT
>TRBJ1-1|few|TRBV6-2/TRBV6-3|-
CASSPGPKVEAFF
TGTGCCAGCAGCCCCGGGCCTAAGGTTGAAGCTTTCTTT
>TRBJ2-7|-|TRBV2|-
CASSLGQLLYEQYF
TGTGCCAGCAGTTTAGGGCAGCTCCTTTACGAGCAGTACTTC
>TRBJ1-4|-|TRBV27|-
CASSPSWGTNEKLFF
TGTGCCAGCAGTCCCTCTTGGGGGACTAATGAAAAACTGTTTTTT
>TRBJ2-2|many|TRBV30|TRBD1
CAWSRDRESGELFF
TGTGCCTGGAGTAGGGACAGGGAATCCGGGGAGCTGTTTTTT
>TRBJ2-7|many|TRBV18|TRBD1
CASSPGVSGQGTYEQYF
TGTGCCAGCTCACCCGGTGTCTCGGGACAGGGCACCTACGAGCAGTACTTC
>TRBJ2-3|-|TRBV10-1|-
CASYVSQVTDTQYF
TGCGCCAGCTACGTATCTCAAGTCACAGATACGCAGTATTTT
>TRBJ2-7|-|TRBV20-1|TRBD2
CSARPFLAGGSYEQYF
TGCAGTGCTAGGCCCTTTCTAGCGGGGGGCTCCTACGAGCAGTACTTC
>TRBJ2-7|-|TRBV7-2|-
CAWSRGGGVQYF
TGTGCCTGGAGTAGGGGGGGGGGCGTGCAGTACTTC
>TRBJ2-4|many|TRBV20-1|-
CSARRVEGENIQYF
TGCAGTGCTAGAAGGGTAGAAGGGGAAAACATTCAGTACTTC
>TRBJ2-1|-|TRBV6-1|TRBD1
CASSPRTGGVGHNEQFF
TGTGCCAGCAGTCCCCGGACAGGGGGCGTGGGGCACAATGAGCAGTTCTTC
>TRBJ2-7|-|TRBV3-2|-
CASSQGSGTGVREQYF
TGTGCCAGCAGCCAAGGTTCCGGGACAGGCGTGCGCGAGCAGTACTTC
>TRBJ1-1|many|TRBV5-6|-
CASSLAFPGAITEAFF
TGTGCCAGCAGCTTGGCCTTTCCGGGGGCCATCACTGAAGCTTTCTTT
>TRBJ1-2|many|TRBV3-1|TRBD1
CASRSTGEYGYTF
TGTGCCAGCAGATCCACAGGGGAGTATGGCTACACCTTC
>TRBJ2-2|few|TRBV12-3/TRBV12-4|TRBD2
CASSPAGLPPGELFF
TGTGCCAGCAGTCCAGCGGGACTCCCACCCGGGGAGCTGTTTTTT
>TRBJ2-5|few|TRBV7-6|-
CASSERGETQYF
TGTGCCAGCAGCGAAAGGGGAGAGACCCAGTACTTC
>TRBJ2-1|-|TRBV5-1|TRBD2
CASYGGGTYNEQFF
TGCGCCAGCTACGGCGGGGGGACCTACAATGAGCAGTTCTTC
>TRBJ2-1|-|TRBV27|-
CASRQSGSNEQFF
TGTGCCAGCCGCCAATCGGGTTCAAATGAGCAGTTCTTC
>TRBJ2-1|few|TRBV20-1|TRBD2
CSVLLAGGKLYNEQFF
TGCAGTGTTCTGCTAGCGGGGGGGAAGCTTTACAATGAGCAGTTCTTC
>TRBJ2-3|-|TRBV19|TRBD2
CASSAREGTDLTDTQYF
TGTGCCAGTAGTGCCCGGGAGGGGACTGACTTGACAGATACGCAGTATTTT
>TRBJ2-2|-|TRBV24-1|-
CATSGIGLARNTGELFF
TGTGCCACCAGTGGTATCGGGCTAGCAAGAAACACCGGGGAGCTGTTTTTT
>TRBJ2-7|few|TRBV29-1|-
CSVEHRGGNEQYF
TGCAGCGTTGAGCATAGGGGCGGCAACGAGCAGTACTTC
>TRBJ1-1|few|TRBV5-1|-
CASSLNMGGNTEAFF
TGCGCCAGCAGCTTGAATATGGGGGGGAACACTGAAGCTTTCTTT
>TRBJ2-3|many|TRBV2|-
CASSAPWGTDTQYF
TGTGCCAGCAGTGCGCCCTGGGGGACAGATACGCAGTATTTT
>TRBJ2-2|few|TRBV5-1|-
CATTGTFGAGELFF
-